The next 21 T cell receptor beta chains were all read from a single sample in a study of CD8 T cells in ankylosing spondylitis. Via MiXCR, TCRdb re-called the 5' RACE reads, giving one row per CDR3 protein. This table holds approximately 300,000 distinct CDR3 sequences, 15% to 25% found once. Material for sequencing was blood, either unsorted or a sorted T cell fraction (not recorded which). These receptors came from a male donor with ankylosing spondylitis or in good health (not recorded which).

This clonotype was detected once. This rearrangement joins TRBV5-1 to TRBJ2-1; D may be TRBD2 (5 bases). The CDR3 consists of 15 residues. V was shortened by 6 bases and J by 1 base, with 14 bases between the two germline ends. Germline CDR1 reads SGHRS; CDR2 reads YFSETQ. As DNA, the CDR3 is TGCGCCAGCAATCGGGCGGGTACGTCCTACAATGAGCAGTTCTTC. Its protein product is CASNRAGTSYNEQFF. Drawing the rest from reference TRBV5-1 and TRBJ2-1, the complete variable domain is KAGVTQTPRYLIKTRGQQVTLSCSPISGHRSVSWYQQTPGQGLQFLFEYFSETQRNKGNFPGRFSGRQFSNSRSEMNVSTLELGDSALYLCASNRAGTSYNEQFFGPGTRLTVL.

V and J are TRBV6-1 and TRBJ2-1, with D possibly matching TRBD1 (6 bases). V was cut by 6 bases and J by 0 bases, with 15 bases left in between. The CDR3 runs 16 residues. The V gene's germline CDR1 is MNHNS and CDR2 SASEGT. CDR3 loop: CASRVFRDTSYNEQFF. Here the CDR3 DNA reads TGTGCCAGCAGGGTCTTCCGGGACACCTCCTACAATGAGCAGTTCTTC.

This clonotype was seen more than once but under ten times. The rearrangement uses TRBV20-1 and TRBJ1-2; D unclear. Per the germline V gene, CDR1 is DFQATT and CDR2 is SNEGSKA (reference sequence). V gave up 5 bases and J gave up 0 bases, with 10 bases separating them. The CDR3 runs 13 residues. The CDR3 DNA reads as TGCAGTGCTCGGGCGACCCCTAACTATGGCTACACCTTC. Amino acids: CSARATPNYGYTF.

This clonotype was recorded a few times. The chain combines TRBV12-3 or TRBV12-4 with TRBJ1-1; D ambiguous. V shed 6 bases and J shed 1 base, with 18 bases lying between them. This CDR3 region has 16 residues. This chain's CDR3 is CASSQTNSGKNTEAFF. As DNA, the CDR3 is TGTGCCAGCAGCCAAACAAACTCTGGCAAGAACACTGAAGCTTTCTTT.

The rearrangement uses TRBV27 and TRBJ2-5; D may be TRBD1 or TRBD2 (6 bases each). This CDR3 has 15 residues. The germline CDR1 and CDR2 sequences are MNHEY and SMNVEV (reference sequence). V lost 3 bases and J 6 bases, leaving 17 bases between the germline ends. CDR3 amino acids: CASSLLDSRGQTQYF. The CDR3 DNA is TGTGCCAGCAGTTTGTTGGACAGCCGGGGGCAGACCCAGTACTTC.

The chain couples TRBV6-2 or TRBV6-3 to TRBJ2-7, with D hard to call. The germline gives CDR1 MNHEY, CDR2 SVGEGT. There are 13 residues in the CDR3. Trimming stripped 2 bases from V and 9 bases from J, with 14 bases between. As DNA, the CDR3 is TGTGCCAGCAGTTACGGGCTCCGGAGCCCGCAGTACGTC. The encoded protein is CASSYGLRSPQYV.

The rearrangement joins TRBV20-1 to TRBJ2-7; the D gene is possibly TRBD2 (5 bases). The CDR3 runs 12 residues. V lost 0 bases and J lost 2, with 5 bases in between. CDR1 and CDR2 (germline): DFQATT, SNEGSKA (reference sequence). The CDR3 sequence is CSARERAYEQYV. The CDR3 DNA follows: TGCAGTGCTAGAGAGCGGGCCTACGAGCAGTACGTC.

This clonotype was seen a few times. The V gene is TRBV10-3, the J gene TRBJ1-1; TRBD1 is a possible D gene (5 bases). V lost 4 bases and J 7 bases, leaving 10 bases between the germline ends. There are 12 residues in the CDR3. Germline lookup yields CDR1 ENHRY and CDR2 SYGVKD. The CDR3 loop is CAISAQGIEAFF. In nucleotides, the CDR3 is TGTGCCATCAGTGCCCAGGGTATTGAAGCTTTCTTT.

This clonotype was counted ten times or more. The rearrangement joins TRBV29-1 to TRBJ1-5; 7 bases are shared with TRBD1. Trimming removed 4 bases from V and 7 bases from J; junction bases left unmatched: 10. The CDR3 is 14 residues long. Per the germline V gene, CDR1 is SQVTM and CDR2 is ANQGSEA. The CDR3 loop is CSVAEDRAGQPQHF. CDR3 in DNA: TGCAGCGTTGCGGAAGACAGGGCAGGGCAGCCCCAGCATTTT.

This clonotype was counted between two and nine times. V gene TRBV28 combines with J gene TRBJ2-5, with TRBD2 matching 12 bases. This CDR3 contains 16 residues. The V and J ends lost 4 bases and 1 base, in that order; junction bases with no gene match: 4. CDR1 is MDHEN and CDR2 is SYDVKM in the germline V gene. CDR3: CASSSTSGGSQETQYF. The CDR3 DNA sequence: TGTGCCAGCAGTTCCACTAGCGGGGGGTCCCAAGAGACCCAGTACTTC.

This clonotype was detected only a few times. The rearrangement joins TRBV29-1 to TRBJ2-2; 12 bases are a match to TRBD2. The CDR3 has 13 residues. CDR1 and CDR2 (germline): SQVTM, ANQGSEA. V shed 5 bases and J 6 bases; nucleotides not matched to a gene: 1. DNA of the CDR3: TGCAGCGTTAGACTAGCGGGAGCCGGGGAGCTGTTTTTT. Its translation: CSVRLAGAGELFF.

This clonotype was found many times. This chain uses TRBV29-1 with TRBJ2-1; D perhaps matches TRBD1 (5 bases). This CDR3 has 15 residues. Trimming shortened V by 0 bases and J by 3 bases, and 12 bases separated the two germline ends. The germline gives CDR1 SQVTM, CDR2 ANQGSEA. The CDR3 coding sequence is TGCAGCGTTGAAGACAGGGAAAGAGGCTACAATGAGCAGTTCTTC. It is translated as CSVEDRERGYNEQFF.

The chain links TRBV7-2 to TRBJ1-6; 7 bases fit TRBD1. The CDR3 loop spans 15 amino acids. CDR1 and CDR2 from the germline V gene are SGHTA and FQGNSA. The V and J ends lost 1 base and 8 bases, in that order; junction bases with no gene match: 5. CDR3 in DNA: TGTGCCAGCAGCTTAGTCGAGACAGGGTATTCACCCCTCCACTTT. It is translated as CASSLVETGYSPLHF.

This clonotype came up a few times. V gene TRBV5-1 combines with J gene TRBJ1-3; D uncertain. The CDR3 contains 12 residues. V shed 5 bases and J shed 4 bases, with 7 bases lying between them. Germline CDR1 SGHRS, CDR2 YFSETQ. The CDR3 DNA sequence: TGCGCCAGCAGGGAATCCGGAAACACCATATATTTT. It encodes CASRESGNTIYF.

This clonotype was observed many times. The V and J genes are TRBV11-2 and TRBJ2-1; D uncertain. Trimming shortened V by 0 bases and J by 4 bases, and 1 base separated the two germline ends. Germline loops: CDR1 SGHAT, CDR2 FQNNGV. The CDR3 spans 12 residues. The CDR3 coding sequence is TGTGCCAGCAGCTTAGAATACAATGAGCAGTTCTTC. Protein sequence: CASSLEYNEQFF.

The V gene is TRBV18, the J gene TRBJ2-7; D remains ambiguous. From germline, CDR1 is KGHSH and CDR2 LQKENI. V dropped 3 bases and J dropped 6 bases, with 9 bases sitting between them. CDR3 length: 12 amino acids. The DNA for the CDR3 is TGTGCCAGCTCACCCTCGAGGAGCGAGCAGTACGTC. Translation gives CASSPSRSEQYV.

The rearrangement joins TRBV5-6 to TRBJ1-1, with a possible D match to TRBD1 (6 bases). In germline, CDR1 is SGHDT, CDR2 YYEEEE. The CDR3 sequence is 14 residues long. The V and J ends lost 2 bases and 3 bases respectively, with 11 bases between them. CDR3 sequence reads: CASSLQGWDTEAFF. The CDR3 DNA is TGTGCCAGCAGCTTACAGGGCTGGGACACTGAAGCTTTCTTT.

The chain links TRBV10-3 to TRBJ2-7; no clear D gene. The CDR3 runs to 11 residues. Trimming removed 4 bases from V and 10 bases from J, with 11 bases in between. Per the germline V gene, CDR1 is ENHRY and CDR2 is SYGVKD. The CDR3 DNA sequence: TGTGCCATCAGTGCTGGGAACAACCAGTACGTC. Its protein product is CAISAGNNQYV.

This clonotype was seen ten or more times. The rearrangement joins TRBV27 to TRBJ2-3; D not certain. Trimming took off 0 bases at V and 9 bases at J, with 10 bases between the two ends. The CDR3 spans 13 residues. Germline CDR1 MNHEY, CDR2 SMNVEV (reference sequence). The CDR3 here is CASSLSRLETQYF. In nucleotides, the CDR3 is TGTGCCAGCAGTTTATCTAGGCTAGAAACGCAGTATTTT.

Concerning this clonotype itself: A much larger clone lies a single base off, so this may be a read error. The chain carries TRBV15 and TRBJ2-5; D perhaps matches TRBD2 (5 bases). The CDR3 is made up of 13 amino acids. V was trimmed by 0 bases and J by 9 bases, leaving 11 bases between them. The germline CDR1 and CDR2 sequences are LNHNV and YYDKDF (reference sequence). For the CDR3, the DNA is TGTGCCACCAGCAGAGATCAATCGGAGGCCCAGTACTTC. The encoded protein is CATSRDQSEAQYF.

The chain carries TRBV6-1 and TRBJ2-1; D possibly corresponds to TRBD1 (6 bases). Trimming took off 7 bases at V and 8 bases at J, with 9 bases between the two ends. The CDR3 has 11 amino acids. Germline V gene lookup returns CDR1 MNHNS and CDR2 SASEGT. CDR3 amino acids: CASTTGYEQFF. The DNA for the CDR3 is TGTGCCAGCACTACAGGGTATGAGCAGTTCTTC.